This T cell receptor beta chain was profiled in a study of tumor-infiltrating lymphocytes in primary liver carcinoma. Whole-study context: Tumors were staged T1-T3 N0M0 and measured about 4.2 to 10 cm across.

Using a constant-region primer together with ProtoScript II reverse transcriptase, TCR beta cDNA was made from roughly 540 ng of total RNA. Library construction for TCR beta comprised three nested multiplex PCR rounds performed with slightly modified ARM-PCR. Rounds one and two of PCR, each of 9 to 11 cycles, were primed with TRBV1-TRBV30 forward primers and a C-beta reverse primer. TCRdb recomputed calls from the multiplex PCR reads with MiXCR, one row per CDR3 protein. The sample has almost 200,000 distinct CDR3 sequences, 65% seen once. Germline DNA was extracted too, while blood RNA derived from unsorted whole blood. This CDR3 comprises 13 residues. Germline values: CDR1 SGHRS, CDR2 YFSETQ. Study outcomes and limitations: It was tumor-adjacent and tumor-blood pairs that overlapped less than tumor region pairs did. A significantly higher top-250-clone fraction was found in tumors than in blood (p = 0.039).

In this sample, this clonotype turned up once. Its specificity is not known. Compared with germline, one end of the junction differs, possibly owing to a read error. The V gene is TRBV5-1, the J gene TRBJ2-2, with D possibly being TRBD2 (5 bases). The TCR comes from a woman aged 55-70 years with primary liver carcinoma and hepatitis B virus infection. Sequencing used peripheral blood. The CDR3 loop reads CACSGSLTGELFF. The CDR3 nucleotides read TGCGCCTGCAGCGGCAGCCTTACCGGGGAGCTGTTTTTT.